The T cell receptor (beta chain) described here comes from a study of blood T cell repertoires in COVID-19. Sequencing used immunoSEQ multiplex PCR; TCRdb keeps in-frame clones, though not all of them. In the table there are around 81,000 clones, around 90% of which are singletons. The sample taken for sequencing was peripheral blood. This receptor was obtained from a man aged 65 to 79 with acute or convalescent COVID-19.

CDR3 in amino acids: CASSEYSEAFF. The CDR3 DNA sequence: TGTGCCAGCAGTGAATACAGTGAAGCTTTCTTT. V gene TRBV2 combines with J gene TRBJ1-1; unclear D gene. This CDR3 is 11 amino acids long. Deletions cut 2 bases from V and 7 bases from J, with 5 bases between. Per the germline V gene, CDR1 is SNHLY and CDR2 is FYNNEI.